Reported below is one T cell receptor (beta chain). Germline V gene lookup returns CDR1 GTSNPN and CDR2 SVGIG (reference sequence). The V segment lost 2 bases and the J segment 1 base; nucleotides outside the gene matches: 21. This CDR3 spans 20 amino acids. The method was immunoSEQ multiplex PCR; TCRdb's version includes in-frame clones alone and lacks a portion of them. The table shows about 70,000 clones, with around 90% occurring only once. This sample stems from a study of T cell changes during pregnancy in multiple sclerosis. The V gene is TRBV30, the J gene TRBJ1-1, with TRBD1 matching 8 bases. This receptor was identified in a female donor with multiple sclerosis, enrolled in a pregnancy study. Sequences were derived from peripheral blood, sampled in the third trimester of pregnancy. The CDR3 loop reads CAWSSPAPRGQGNRNTEAFF. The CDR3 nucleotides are TGTGCCTGGAGTTCCCCCGCCCCGCGCGGACAGGGAAATAGGAACACTGAAGCTTTCTTT.